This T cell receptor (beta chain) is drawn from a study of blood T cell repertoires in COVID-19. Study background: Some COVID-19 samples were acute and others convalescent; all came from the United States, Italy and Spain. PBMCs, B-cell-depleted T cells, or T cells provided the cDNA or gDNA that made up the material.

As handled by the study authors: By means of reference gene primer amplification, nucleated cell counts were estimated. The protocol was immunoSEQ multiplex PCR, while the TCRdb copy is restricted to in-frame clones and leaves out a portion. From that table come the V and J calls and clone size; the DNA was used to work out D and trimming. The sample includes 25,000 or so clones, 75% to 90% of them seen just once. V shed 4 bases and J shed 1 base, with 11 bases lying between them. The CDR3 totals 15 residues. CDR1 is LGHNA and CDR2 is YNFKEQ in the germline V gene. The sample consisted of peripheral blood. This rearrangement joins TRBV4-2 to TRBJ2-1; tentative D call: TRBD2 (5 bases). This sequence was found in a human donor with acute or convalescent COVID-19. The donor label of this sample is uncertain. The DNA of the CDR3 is TGTGCCAGCAGCCCGGACTGGGGATCCTACAATGAGCAGTTCTTC. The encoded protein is CASSPDWGSYNEQFF.